This T cell receptor (beta chain) derives from a study of blood T cell repertoires in COVID-19. About the study: COVID-19 samples from acute and convalescent phases originated in the United States, Italy and Spain. T cells, B-cell-depleted T cells, or PBMCs supplied cDNA or gDNA.

The CDR3 is made up of 14 amino acids. V was clipped by 4 bases and J by 6 bases; unmatched bases: 6. Germline V gene data show CDR1 as LGHDT and CDR2 as YNNKEL (reference sequence). This table comes from immunoSEQ multiplex PCR, and its TCRdb copy is limited to in-frame clones, with some not included. This repertoire shows about 310,000 clones, 87% found once; its top ten account for 6.5% to 9.5%. The sequence came from a woman in her forties or fifties who had recovered from COVID-19. The specimen was peripheral blood. The chain combines TRBV3-1 (or the pseudogene TRBV3-2) with TRBJ2-1, with 7 bases identical to TRBD2. CDR3 DNA sequence: TGTGCCAGCAGCCGCGGGAGCCTAACCAATGAGCAGTTCTTC. The encoded protein is CASSRGSLTNEQFF.